This TCR beta chain was retrieved from a study of OX40 agonist ivuxolimab in advanced cancers. Study information: The dose-escalation cohort was over 65% male, with a mean age of around 60 years, ranging roughly 23 to 85.

Findings and caveats of the study: Expanded clones were, on average, more numerous among CD8+ T cells than CD4+.

Assay: immunoSEQ multiplex PCR; the TCRdb copy retains only in-frame clones and omits some. The table has roughly 80,000 clones, 87% seen once; the top ten hold 5.5% to 6.5%. Points on this clone: Its specificity is not known.

Sequences were derived from CD4+ or CD8+ T cells sorted from blood, sampled in a trial of the OX40 agonist ivuxolimab. The TCR originated in an adult with an advanced solid tumor such as melanoma, head and neck, liver or kidney cancer.

The CDR3 loop reads CASSPPGHNPGNTIYF. The CDR3 DNA sequence: TGTGCCAGCAGCCCTCCGGGCCACAATCCTGGAAACACCATATATTTT. The genes are TRBV5-8 and TRBJ1-3; D uncertain. The CDR3 is 16 amino acids. Trimming left V 4 bases short and J 2 bases short, with 16 bases between. Germline loops: CDR1 SGHTS, CDR2 YDEGEE. Together with reference TRBV5-8 and TRBJ1-3, the CDR3 gives the full variable domain: EAGVTQSPTHLIKTRGQQATLRCSPISGHTSVYWYQQALGLGLQFLLWYDEGEERNRGNFPPRFSGRQFPNYSSELNVNALELEDSALYLCASSPPGHNPGNTIYFGEGSWLTVV.